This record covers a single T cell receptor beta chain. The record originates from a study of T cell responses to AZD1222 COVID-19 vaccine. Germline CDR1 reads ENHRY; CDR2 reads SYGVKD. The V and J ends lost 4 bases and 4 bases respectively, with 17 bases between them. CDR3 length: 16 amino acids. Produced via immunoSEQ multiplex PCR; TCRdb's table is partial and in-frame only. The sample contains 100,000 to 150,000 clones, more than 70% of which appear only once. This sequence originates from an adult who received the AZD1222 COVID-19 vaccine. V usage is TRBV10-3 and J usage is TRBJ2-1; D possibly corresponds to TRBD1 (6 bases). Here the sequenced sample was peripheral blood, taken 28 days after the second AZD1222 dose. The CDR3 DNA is TGTGCCATCAGTGGGGAATGGGGGCTCGGGTACAATGAGCAGTTCTTC. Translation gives CAISGEWGLGYNEQFF.